The TCR beta chain under discussion was sequenced for a study of blood T cell repertoires in COVID-19. Only in-frame clones appear in the TCRdb table, and some are missing; sequencing was by immunoSEQ multiplex PCR. This table holds under 450,000 clones, 75% to 90% found once. There are 14 residues in the CDR3. The germline CDR1 and CDR2 sequences are SQVTM and ANQGSEA. Trimming stripped 0 bases from V and 6 bases from J, with 14 bases between. The chain couples TRBV29-1 to TRBJ1-2, with a weak D call TRBD1 (5 bases). The origin of this receptor is a woman in her forties or fifties who had recovered from COVID-19. The sequencing sample was made of PBMCs or T cells enriched from blood (not recorded which). CDR3 nucleotide sequence: TGCAGCGTTGAAGATATGGCAGGGCGGAATGGCTACACCTTC. This translates into CSVEDMAGRNGYTF. The complete variable domain, with remaining parts taken from reference TRBV29-1 and TRBJ1-2, reads SAVISQKPSRDICQRGTSLTIQCQVDSQVTMMFWYRQQPGQSLTLIATANQGSEATYESGFVIDKFPISRPNLTFSTLTVSNMSPEDSSIYLCSVEDMAGRNGYTFGSGTRLTVV.